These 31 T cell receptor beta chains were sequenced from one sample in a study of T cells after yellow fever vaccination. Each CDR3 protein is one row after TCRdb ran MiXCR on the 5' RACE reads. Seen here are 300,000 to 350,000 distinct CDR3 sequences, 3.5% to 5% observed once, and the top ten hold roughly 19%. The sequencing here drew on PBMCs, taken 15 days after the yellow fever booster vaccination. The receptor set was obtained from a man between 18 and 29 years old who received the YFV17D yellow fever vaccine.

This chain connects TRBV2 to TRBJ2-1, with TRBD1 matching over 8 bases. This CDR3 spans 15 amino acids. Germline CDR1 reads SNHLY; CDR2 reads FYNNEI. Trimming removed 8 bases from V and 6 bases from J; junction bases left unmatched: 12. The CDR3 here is CASDSDRGIINEQFF. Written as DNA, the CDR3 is TGTGCCAGCGACTCAGACAGGGGCATCATCAATGAGCAGTTCTTC.

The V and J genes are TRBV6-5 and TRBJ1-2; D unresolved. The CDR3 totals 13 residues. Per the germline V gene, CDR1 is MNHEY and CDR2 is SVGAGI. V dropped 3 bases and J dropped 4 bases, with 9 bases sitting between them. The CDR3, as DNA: TGTGCCAGCAGTTATACAGCGGGCTATGGCTACACCTTC. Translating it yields CASSYTAGYGYTF.

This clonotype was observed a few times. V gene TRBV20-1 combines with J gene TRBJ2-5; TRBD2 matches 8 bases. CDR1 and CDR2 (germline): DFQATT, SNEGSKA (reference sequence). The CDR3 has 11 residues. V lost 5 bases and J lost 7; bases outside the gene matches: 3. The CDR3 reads CSASRGGTQYF. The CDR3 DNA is TGCAGTGCTTCCCGGGGGGGGACCCAGTACTTC.

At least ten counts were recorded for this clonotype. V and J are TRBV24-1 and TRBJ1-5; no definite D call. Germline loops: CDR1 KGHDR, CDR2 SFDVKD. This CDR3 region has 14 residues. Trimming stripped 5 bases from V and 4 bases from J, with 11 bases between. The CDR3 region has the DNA TGTGCCACCAGTGCAGGAGGATTTAATCAGCCCCAGCATTTT. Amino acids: CATSAGGFNQPQHF.

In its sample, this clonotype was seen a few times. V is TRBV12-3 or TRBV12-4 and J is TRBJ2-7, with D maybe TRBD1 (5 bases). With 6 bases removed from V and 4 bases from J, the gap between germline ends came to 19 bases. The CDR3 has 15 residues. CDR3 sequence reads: CASRPQGTLSYEQYF. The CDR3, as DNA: TGTGCCAGCAGACCCCAGGGTACGTTATCGTACGAGCAGTACTTC.

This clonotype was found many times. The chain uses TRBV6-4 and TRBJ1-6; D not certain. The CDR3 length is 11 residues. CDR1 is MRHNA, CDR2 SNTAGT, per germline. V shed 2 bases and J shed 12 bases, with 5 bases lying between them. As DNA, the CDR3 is TGTGCCAGCAGTGACCGGGGACCCCTCCACTTT. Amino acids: CASSDRGPLHF.

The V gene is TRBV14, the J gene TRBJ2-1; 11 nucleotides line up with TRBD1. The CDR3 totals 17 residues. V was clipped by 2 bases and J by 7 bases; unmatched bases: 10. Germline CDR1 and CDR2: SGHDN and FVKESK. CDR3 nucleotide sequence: TGTGCCAGCAGCCAACTGAGGGACAGGGGGTTTGGGAATGAGCAGTTCTTC. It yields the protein CASSQLRDRGFGNEQFF.

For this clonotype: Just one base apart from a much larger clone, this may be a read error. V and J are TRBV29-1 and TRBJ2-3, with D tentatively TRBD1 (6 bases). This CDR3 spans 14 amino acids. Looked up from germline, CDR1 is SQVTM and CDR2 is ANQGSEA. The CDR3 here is CGGCRGVGTDTQYF. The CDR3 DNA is TGCGGCGGCTGCAGGGGCGTTGGAACAGATACGCAGTATTTT.

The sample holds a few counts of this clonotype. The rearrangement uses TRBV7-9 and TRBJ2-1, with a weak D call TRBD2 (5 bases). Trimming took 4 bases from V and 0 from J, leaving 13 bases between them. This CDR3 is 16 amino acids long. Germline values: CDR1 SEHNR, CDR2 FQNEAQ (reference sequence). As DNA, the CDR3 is TGTGCCAGCAGCTCCAAAGCGGAGAGCTCCTACAATGAGCAGTTCTTC. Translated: CASSSKAESSYNEQFF.

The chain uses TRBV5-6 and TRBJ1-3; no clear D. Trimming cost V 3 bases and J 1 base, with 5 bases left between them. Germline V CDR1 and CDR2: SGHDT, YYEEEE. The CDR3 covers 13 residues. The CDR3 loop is CASSSQSGNTIYF. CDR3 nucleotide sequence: TGTGCCAGCAGCTCCCAGTCTGGAAACACCATATATTTT.

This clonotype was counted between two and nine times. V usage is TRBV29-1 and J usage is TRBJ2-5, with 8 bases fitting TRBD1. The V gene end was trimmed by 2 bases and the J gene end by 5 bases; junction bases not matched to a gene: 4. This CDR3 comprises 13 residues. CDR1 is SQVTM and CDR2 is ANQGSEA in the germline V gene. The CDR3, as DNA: TGCAGCGTTGAACAGGGGGCTGTGGAGACCCAGTACTTC. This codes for CSVEQGAVETQYF.

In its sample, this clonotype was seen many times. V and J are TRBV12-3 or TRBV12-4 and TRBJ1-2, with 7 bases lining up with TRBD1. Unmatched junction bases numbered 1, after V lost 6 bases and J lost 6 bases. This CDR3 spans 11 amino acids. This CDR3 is CASSGTDGYTF. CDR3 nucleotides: TGTGCCAGCAGCGGGACAGATGGCTACACCTTC.

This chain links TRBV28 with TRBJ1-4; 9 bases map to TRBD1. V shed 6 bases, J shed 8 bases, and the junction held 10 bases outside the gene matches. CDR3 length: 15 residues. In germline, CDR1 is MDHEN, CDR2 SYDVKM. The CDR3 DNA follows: TGTGCCAGCAGACCTCCGGACAGGGGTGGGGAAAAACTGTTTTTT. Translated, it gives CASRPPDRGGEKLFF.

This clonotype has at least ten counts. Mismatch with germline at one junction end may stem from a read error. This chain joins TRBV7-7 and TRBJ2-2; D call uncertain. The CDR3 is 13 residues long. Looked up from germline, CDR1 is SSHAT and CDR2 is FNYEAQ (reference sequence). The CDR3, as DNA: TGTGCTAGCAGCTTATTCAACACCGGGGAGCTGTTTTTT. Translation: CASSLFNTGELFF.

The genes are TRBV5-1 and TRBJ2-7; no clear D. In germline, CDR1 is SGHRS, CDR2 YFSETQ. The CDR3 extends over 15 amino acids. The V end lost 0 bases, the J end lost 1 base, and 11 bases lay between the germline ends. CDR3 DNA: TGCGCCAGCAGCTTGGCCCCGGGTACGTCCTACGAGCAGTACTTC. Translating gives CASSLAPGTSYEQYF.

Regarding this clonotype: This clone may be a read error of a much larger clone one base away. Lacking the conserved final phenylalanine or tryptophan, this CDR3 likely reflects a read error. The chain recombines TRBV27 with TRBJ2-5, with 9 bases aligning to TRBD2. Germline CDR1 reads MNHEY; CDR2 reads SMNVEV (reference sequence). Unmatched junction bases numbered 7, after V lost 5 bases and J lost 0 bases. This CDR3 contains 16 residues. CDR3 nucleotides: TGTGCCAGCAGTCCCCAGCGGGGGGCGTACCAAGAGACCCAGTACTTG. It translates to CASSPQRGAYQETQYL.

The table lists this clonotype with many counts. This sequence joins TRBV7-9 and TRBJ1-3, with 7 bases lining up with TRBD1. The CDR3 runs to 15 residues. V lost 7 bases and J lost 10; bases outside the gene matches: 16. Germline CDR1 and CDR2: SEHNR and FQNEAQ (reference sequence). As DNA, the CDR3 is TGTGCCAGCACCGCGACAGGGCCGGAAGGTCCGACCATATATTTT. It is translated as CASTATGPEGPTIYF.

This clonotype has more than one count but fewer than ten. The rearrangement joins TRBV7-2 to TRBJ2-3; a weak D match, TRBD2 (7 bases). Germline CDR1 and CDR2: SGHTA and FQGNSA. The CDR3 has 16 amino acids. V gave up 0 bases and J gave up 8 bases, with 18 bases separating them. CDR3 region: CASSLAGSGEGGTQYF. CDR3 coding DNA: TGTGCCAGCAGCTTAGCGGGGTCTGGGGAGGGGGGTACGCAGTATTTT.

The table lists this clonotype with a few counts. The CDR3 nucleotides are TGTGCCAGCAGTTTACAGGAAGACTTATCAACGAACACTGAAGCTTTCTTT. It yields the protein CASSLQEDLSTNTEAFF. The chain joins TRBV12-3 or TRBV12-4 to TRBJ1-1, with D uncertain. The CDR3 length is 17 residues. The V end lost 2 bases, the J end lost 1 base, and 17 bases lay between the germline ends.

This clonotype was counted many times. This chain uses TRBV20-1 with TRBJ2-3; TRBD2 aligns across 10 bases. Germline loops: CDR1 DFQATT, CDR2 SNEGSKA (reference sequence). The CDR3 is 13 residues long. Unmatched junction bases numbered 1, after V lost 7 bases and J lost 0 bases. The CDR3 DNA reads TGCAGTGTTAGCGGGGGGAGCACAGATACGCAGTATTTT. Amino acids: CSVSGGSTDTQYF.

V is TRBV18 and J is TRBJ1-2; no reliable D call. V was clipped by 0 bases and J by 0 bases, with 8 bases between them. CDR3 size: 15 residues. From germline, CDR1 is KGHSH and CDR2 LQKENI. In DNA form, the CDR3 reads TGTGCCAGCTCACCACCCAAGGGTACTAACTATGGCTACACCTTC. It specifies CASSPPKGTNYGYTF.

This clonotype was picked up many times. The CDR3: CASSADRNTIYF. In DNA, the CDR3 is TGTGCCAGCAGCGCGGACAGAAACACCATATATTTT. The chain uses TRBV7-2 and TRBJ1-3, with D possibly TRBD1 on 5 matching bases. The CDR3 loop spans 12 amino acids. Germline V gene data show CDR1 as SGHTA and CDR2 as FQGNSA. V lost 5 bases to trimming and J lost 5 bases, with 7 bases between them.

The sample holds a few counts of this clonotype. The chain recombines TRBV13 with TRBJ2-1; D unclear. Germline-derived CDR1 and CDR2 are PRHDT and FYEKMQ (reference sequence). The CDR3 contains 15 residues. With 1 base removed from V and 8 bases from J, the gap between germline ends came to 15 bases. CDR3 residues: CASSLDARLGDEQFF. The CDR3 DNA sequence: TGTGCCAGCAGCTTAGATGCTCGACTGGGCGATGAGCAGTTCTTC.

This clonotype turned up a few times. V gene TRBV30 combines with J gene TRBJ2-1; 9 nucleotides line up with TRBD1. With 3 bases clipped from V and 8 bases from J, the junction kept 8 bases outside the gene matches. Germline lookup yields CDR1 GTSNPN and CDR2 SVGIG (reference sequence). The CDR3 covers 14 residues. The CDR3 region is CAWSWTGVLDEQFF. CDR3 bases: TGTGCCTGGAGCTGGACAGGGGTTTTGGATGAGCAGTTCTTC.

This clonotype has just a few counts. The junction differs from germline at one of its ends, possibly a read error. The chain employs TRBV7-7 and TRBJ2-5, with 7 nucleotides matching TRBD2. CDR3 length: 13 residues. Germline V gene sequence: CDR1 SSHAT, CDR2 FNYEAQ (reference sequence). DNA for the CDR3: TGTGCTAGCAGCACGGGGGGCCAAGAGACCCAGTACTTC. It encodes CASSTGGQETQYF.

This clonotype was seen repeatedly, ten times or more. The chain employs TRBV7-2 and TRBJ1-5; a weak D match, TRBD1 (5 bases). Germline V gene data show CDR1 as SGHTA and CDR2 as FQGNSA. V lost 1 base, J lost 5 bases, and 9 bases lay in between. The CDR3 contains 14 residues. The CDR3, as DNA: TGTGCCAGCAGCTTAGTTGGCAGGGATCAGCCCCAGCATTTT. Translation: CASSLVGRDQPQHF.

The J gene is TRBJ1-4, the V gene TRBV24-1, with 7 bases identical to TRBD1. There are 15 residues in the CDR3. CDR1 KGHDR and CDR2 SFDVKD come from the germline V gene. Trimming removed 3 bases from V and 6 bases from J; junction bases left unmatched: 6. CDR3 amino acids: CATSDRQGADEKLFF. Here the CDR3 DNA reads TGTGCCACCAGTGATCGACAGGGCGCTGATGAAAAACTGTTTTTT.

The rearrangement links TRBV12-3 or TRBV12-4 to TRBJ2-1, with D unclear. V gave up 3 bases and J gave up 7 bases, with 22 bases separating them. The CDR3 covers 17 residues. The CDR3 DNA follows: TGTGCCAGCAGTTTCCTGGTGGCACTTGGGGAATATAATGAGCAGTTCTTC. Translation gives CASSFLVALGEYNEQFF.

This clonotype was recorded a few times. The CDR3 region is CASSGRSNEKLFF. The CDR3 nucleotides read TGTGCCAGCAGTGGACGGAGTAATGAAAAACTGTTTTTT. The rearrangement links TRBV7-9 to TRBJ1-4, with unresolved D. The V gene's germline CDR1 is SEHNR and CDR2 FQNEAQ (reference sequence). Trimming removed 6 bases at V and 4 bases at J, with 9 bases between. CDR3 length: 13 amino acids. The full variable domain, in which reference TRBV7-9 and TRBJ1-4 provide the parts outside the CDR3, is DTGVSQNPRHKITKRGQNVTFRCDPISEHNRLYWYRQTLGQGPEFLTYFQNEAQLEKSRLLSDRFSAERPKGSFSTLEIQRTEQGDSAMYLCASSGRSNEKLFFGSGTQLSVL.

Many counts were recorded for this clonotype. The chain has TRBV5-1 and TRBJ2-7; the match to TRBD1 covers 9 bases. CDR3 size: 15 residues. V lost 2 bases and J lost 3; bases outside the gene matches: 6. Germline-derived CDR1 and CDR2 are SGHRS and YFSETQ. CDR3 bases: TGCGCCAGCAGCTTCCTACCGGGACAGGGCTACGAGCAGTACGTC. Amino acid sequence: CASSFLPGQGYEQYV.

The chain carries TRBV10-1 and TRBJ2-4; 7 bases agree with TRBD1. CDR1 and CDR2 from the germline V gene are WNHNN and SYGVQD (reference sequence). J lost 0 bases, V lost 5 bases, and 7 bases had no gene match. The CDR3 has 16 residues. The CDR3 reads CASSLRDSLAKNIQYF. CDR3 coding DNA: TGCGCCAGCAGTCTCCGGGACAGTCTAGCCAAAAACATTCAGTACTTC.